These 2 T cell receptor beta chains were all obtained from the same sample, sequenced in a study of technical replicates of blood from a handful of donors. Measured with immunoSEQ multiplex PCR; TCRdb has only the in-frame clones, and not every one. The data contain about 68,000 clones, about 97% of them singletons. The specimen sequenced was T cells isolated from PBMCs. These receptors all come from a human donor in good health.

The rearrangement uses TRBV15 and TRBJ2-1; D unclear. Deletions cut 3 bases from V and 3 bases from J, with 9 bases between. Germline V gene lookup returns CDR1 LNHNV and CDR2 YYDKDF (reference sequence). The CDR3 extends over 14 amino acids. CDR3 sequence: CATSSPGDYNEQFF. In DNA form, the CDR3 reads TGTGCCACCAGCAGTCCCGGAGACTACAATGAGCAGTTCTTC. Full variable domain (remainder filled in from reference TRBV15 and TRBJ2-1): DAMVIQNPRYQVTQFGKPVTLSCSQTLNHNVMYWYQQKSSQAPKLLFHYYDKDFNNEADTPDNFQSRRPNTSFCFLDIRSPGLGDTAMYLCATSSPGDYNEQFFGPGTRLTVL.

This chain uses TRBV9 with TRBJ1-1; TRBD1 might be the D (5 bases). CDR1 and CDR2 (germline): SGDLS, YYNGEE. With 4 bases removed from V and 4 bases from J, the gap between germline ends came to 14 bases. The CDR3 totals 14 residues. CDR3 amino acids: CASSPEEGTTEAFF. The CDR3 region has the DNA TGTGCCAGCAGCCCCGAGGAGGGGACCACTGAAGCTTTCTTT.